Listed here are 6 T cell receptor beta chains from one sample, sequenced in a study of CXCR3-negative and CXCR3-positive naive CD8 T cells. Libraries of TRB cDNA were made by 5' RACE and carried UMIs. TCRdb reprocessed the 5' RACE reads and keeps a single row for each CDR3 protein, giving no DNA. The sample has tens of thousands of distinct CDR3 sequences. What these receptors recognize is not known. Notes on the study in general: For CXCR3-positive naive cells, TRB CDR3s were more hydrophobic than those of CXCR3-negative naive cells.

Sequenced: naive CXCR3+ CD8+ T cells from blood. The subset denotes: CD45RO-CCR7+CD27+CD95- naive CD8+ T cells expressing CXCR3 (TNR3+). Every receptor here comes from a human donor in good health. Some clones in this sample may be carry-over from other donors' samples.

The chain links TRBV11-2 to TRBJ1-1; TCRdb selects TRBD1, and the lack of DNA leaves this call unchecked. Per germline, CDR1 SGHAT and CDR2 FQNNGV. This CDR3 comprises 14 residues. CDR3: CASSPGQGNTEAFF.

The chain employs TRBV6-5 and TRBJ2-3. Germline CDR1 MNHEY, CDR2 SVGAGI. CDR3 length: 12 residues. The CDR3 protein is CASRGIPDTQYF.

CDR3 sequence: CASSPWLGEAFF. This chain joins TRBV4-1 and TRBJ1-1. Germline CDR1 and CDR2: MGHRA and YSYEKL. The CDR3 spans 12 residues.

The CDR3 loop reads CASSVYRGPYEQYF. V is TRBV14 and J is TRBJ2-7; the TCRdb D gene call, TRBD1, has no DNA to confirm it. Germline CDR1 reads SGHDN; CDR2 reads FVKESK. The CDR3 extends over 14 amino acids. The variable domain in full, completed from reference TRBV14 and TRBJ2-7, reads EAGVTQFPSHSVIEKGQTVTLRCDPISGHDNLYWYRRVMGKEIKFLLHFVKESKQDESGMPNNRFLAERTGGTYSTLKVQPAELEDSGVYFCASSVYRGPYEQYFGPGTRLTVT.

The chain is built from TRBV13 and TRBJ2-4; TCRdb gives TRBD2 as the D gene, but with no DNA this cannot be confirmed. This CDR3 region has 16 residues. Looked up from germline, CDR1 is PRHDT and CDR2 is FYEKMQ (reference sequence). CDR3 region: CASSLEEGKAKNIQYF. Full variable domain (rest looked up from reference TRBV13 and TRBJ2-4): AAGVIQSPRHLIKEKRETATLKCYPIPRHDTVYWYQQGPGQDPQFLISFYEKMQSDKGSIPDRFSAQQFSDYHSELNMSSLELGDSALYFCASSLEEGKAKNIQYFGAGTRLSVL.

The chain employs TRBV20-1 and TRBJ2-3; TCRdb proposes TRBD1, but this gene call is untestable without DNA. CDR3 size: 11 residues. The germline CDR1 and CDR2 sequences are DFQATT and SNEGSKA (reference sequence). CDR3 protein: CSARGGNTQYF.